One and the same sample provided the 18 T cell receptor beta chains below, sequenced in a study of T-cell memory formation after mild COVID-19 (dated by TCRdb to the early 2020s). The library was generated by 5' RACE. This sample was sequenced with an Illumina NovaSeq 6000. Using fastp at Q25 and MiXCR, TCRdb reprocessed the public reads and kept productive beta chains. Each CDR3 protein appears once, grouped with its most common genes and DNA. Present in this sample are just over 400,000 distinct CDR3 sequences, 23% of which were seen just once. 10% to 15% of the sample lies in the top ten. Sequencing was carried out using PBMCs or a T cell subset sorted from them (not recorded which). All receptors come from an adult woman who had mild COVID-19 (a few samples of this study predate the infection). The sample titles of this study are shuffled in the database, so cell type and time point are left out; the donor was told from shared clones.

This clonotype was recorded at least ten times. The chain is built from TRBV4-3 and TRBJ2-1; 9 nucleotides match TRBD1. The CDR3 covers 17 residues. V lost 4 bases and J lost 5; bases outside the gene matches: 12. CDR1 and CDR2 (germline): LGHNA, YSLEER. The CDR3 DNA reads TGCGCCAGCAGCCTCAACACAGGGGGCGAGGTTGACAATGAGCAGTTCTTC. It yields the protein CASSLNTGGEVDNEQFF.

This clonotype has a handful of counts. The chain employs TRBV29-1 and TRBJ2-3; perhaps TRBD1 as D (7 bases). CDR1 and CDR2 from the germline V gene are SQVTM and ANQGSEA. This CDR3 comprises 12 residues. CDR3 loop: CGGTEGTDTQYF. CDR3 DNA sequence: TGCGGGGGGACAGAAGGCACAGATACGCAGTATTTT.

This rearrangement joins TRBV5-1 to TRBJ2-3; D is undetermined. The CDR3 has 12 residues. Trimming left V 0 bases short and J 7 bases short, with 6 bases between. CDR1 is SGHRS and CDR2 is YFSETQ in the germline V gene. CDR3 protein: CASSLDQNTQYF. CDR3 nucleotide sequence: TGCGCCAGCAGCTTGGATCAGAATACGCAGTATTTT. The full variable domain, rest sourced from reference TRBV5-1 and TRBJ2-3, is KAGVTQTPRYLIKTRGQQVTLSCSPISGHRSVSWYQQTPGQGLQFLFEYFSETQRNKGNFPGRFSGRQFSNSRSEMNVSTLELGDSALYLCASSLDQNTQYFGPGTRLTVL.

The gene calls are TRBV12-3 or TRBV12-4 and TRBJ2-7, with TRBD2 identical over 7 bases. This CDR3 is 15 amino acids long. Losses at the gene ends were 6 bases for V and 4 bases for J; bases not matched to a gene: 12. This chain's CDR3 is CASRGGDPPPYEQYF. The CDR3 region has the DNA TGTGCCAGCAGGGGGGGGGATCCGCCGCCTTACGAGCAGTACTTC.

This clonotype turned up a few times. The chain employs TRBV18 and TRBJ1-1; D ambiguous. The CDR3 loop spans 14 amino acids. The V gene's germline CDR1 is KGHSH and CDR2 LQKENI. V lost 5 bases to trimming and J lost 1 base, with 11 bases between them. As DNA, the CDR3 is TGTGCCAGCTCAACTCGGCCAGAGAACACTGAAGCTTTCTTT. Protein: CASSTRPENTEAFF.

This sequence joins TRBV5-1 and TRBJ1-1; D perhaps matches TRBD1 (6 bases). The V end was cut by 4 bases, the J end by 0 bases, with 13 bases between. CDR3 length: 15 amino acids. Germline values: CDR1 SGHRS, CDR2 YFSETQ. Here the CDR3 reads CASSLGQTMNTEAFF. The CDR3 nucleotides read TGCGCCAGCAGCCTAGGACAGACCATGAACACTGAAGCTTTCTTT.

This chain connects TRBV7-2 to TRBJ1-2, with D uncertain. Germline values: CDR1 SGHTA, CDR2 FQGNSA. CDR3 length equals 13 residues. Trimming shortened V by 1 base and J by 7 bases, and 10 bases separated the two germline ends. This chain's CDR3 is CASSLDPIGGYTF. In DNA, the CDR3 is TGTGCCAGCAGCTTAGATCCGATCGGTGGCTACACCTTC.

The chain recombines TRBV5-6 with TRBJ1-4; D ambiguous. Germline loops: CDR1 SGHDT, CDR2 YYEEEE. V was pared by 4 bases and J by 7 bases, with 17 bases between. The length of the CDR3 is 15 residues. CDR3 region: CASSRTGGVGEKLFF. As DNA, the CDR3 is TGTGCCAGCAGCCGAACGGGAGGCGTGGGTGAAAAACTGTTTTTT.

The CDR3 loop reads CASSLGASAGGWYNEQFF. CDR3 sequence (DNA): TGTGCCAGCAGTTTAGGGGCCTCGGCGGGAGGTTGGTACAATGAGCAGTTCTTC. The chain has TRBV6-2 or TRBV6-3 and TRBJ2-1; 8 bases line up with TRBD2. V shed 4 bases and J 4 bases; nucleotides not matched to a gene: 15. Germline V gene data show CDR1 as MNHEY and CDR2 as SVGEGT. The CDR3 is 18 residues long.

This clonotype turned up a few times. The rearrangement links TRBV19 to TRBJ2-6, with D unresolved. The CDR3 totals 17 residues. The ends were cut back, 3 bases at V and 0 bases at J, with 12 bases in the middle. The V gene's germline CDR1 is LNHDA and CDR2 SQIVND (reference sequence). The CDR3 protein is CASSMSARTSGANVLTF. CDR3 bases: TGTGCCAGTAGTATGTCAGCGCGTACCTCTGGGGCCAACGTCCTGACTTTC. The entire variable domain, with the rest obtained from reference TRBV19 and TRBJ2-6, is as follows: DGGITQSPKYLFRKEGQNVTLSCEQNLNHDAMYWYRQDPGQGLRLIYYSQIVNDFQKGDIAEGYSVSREKKESFPLTVTSAQKNPTAFYLCASSMSARTSGANVLTFGAGSRLTVL.

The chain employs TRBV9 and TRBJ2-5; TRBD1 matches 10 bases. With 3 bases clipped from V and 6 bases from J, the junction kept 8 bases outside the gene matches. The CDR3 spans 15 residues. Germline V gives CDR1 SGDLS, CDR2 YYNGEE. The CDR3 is CASSAPGTGVKTQYF. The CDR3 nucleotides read TGTGCCAGCAGCGCACCCGGGACAGGGGTGAAGACCCAGTACTTC.

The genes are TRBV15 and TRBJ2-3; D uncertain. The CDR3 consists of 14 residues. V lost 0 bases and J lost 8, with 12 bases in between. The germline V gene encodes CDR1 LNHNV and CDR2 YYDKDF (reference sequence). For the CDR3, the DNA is TGTGCCACCAGCAGAGATACCGCTAGTGGTACGCAGTATTTT. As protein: CATSRDTASGTQYF.

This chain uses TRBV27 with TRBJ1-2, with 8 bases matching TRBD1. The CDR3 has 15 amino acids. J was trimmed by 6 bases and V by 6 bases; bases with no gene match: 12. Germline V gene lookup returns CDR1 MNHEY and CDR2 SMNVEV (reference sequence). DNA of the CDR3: TGTGCCAGCAGACTAATCCCGACAGGGGAACATGGCTACACCTTC. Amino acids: CASRLIPTGEHGYTF.

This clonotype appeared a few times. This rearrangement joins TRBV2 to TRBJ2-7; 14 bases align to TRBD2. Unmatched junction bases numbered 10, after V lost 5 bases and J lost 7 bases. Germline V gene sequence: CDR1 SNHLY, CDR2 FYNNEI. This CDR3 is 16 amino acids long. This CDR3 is CASSSGTSGSLKEQYF. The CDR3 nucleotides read TGTGCCAGCAGTTCTGGGACTAGCGGGAGTCTGAAAGAGCAGTACTTC.

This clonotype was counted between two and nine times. The CDR3 nucleotides are TGTGCCAGCAGTTTGTGGACTAGCGGGAGCTCCTACAATGAGCAGTTCTTC. It yields the protein CASSLWTSGSSYNEQFF. The rearrangement joins TRBV12-3 or TRBV12-4 to TRBJ2-1, with 13 bases fitting TRBD2. V lost 3 bases and J lost 0; bases outside the gene matches: 2. This CDR3 contains 17 residues.

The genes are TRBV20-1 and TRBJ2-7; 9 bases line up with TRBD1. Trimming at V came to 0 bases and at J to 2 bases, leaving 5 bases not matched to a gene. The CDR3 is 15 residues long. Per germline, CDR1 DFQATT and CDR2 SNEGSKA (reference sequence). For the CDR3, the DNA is TGCAGTGCTAGAGAACGGACAGGGGTGCCCTACGAGCAGTACTTC. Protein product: CSARERTGVPYEQYF.

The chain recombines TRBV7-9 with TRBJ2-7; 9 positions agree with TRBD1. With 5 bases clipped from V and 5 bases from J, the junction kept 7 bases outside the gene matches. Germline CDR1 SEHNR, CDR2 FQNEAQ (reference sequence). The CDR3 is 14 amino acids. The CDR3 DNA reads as TGTGCCAGCAGCCCATCGACAGGGGGGCACGAGCAGTACTTC. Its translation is CASSPSTGGHEQYF.

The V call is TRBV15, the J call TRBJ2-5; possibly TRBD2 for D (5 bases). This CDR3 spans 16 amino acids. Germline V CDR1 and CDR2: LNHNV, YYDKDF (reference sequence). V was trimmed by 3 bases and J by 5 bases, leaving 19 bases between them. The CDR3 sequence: CATSRTPGSPRETQYF. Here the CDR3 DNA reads TGTGCCACCAGCAGGACTCCGGGAAGCCCTCGGGAGACCCAGTACTTC. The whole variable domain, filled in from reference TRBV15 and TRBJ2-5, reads DAMVIQNPRYQVTQFGKPVTLSCSQTLNHNVMYWYQQKSSQAPKLLFHYYDKDFNNEADTPDNFQSRRPNTSFCFLDIRSPGLGDTAMYLCATSRTPGSPRETQYFGPGTRLLVL.